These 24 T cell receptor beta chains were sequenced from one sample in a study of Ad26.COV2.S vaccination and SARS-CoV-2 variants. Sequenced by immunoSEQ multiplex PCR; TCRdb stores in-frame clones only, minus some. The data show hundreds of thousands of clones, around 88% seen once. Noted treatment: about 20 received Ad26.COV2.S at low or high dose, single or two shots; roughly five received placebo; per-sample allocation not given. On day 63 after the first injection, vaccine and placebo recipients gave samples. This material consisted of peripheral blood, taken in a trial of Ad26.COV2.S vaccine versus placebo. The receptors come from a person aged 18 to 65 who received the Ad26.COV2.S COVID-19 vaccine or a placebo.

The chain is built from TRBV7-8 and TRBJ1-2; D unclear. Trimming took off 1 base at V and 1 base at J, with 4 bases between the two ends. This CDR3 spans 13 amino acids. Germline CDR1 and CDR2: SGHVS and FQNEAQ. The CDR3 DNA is TGTGCCAGCAGCTTAGGTAATAACTATGGCTACACCTTC. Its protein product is CASSLGNNYGYTF.

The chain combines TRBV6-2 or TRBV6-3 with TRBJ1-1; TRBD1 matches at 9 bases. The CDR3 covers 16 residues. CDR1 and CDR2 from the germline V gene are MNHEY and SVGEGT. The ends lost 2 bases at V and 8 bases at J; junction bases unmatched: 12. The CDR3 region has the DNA TGTGCCAGCAGTTACCAGCCAGGGACAGGGTCCCCAGAAGCTTTCTTT. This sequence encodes CASSYQPGTGSPEAFF.

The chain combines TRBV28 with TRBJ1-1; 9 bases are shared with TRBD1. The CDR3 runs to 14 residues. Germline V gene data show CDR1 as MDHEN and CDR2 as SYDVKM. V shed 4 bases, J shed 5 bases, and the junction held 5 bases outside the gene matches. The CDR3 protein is CASSSTGGRTEAFF. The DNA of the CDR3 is TGTGCCAGCAGTTCAACAGGGGGCCGGACTGAAGCTTTCTTT.

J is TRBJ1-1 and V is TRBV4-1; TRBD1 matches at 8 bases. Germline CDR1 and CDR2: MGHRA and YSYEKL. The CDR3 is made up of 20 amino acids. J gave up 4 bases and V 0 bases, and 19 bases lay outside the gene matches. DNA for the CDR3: TGCGCCAGCAGCCAAGATCCTGGGACTCGGACAGGGCGTTGGGGCACTGAAGCTTTCTTT. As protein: CASSQDPGTRTGRWGTEAFF.

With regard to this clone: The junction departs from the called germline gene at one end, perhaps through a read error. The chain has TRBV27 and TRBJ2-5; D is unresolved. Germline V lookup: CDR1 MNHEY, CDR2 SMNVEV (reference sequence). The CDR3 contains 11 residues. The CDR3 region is CASSSQQTQYF. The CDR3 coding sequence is TGTGCCAGCAGTTCCCAACAGACCCAGTACTTC.

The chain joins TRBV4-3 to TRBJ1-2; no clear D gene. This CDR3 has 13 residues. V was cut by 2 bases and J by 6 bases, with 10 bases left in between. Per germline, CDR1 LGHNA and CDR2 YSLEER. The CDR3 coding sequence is TGCGCCAGCAGCCAACGCGTGACGGATGGCTACACCTTC. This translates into CASSQRVTDGYTF.

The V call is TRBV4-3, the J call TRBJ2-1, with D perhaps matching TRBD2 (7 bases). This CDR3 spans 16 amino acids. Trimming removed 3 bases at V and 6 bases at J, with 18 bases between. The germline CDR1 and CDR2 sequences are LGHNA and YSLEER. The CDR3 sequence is CASSQERDTRSNEQFF. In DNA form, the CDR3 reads TGCGCCAGCAGCCAGGAGCGGGACACCCGATCCAATGAGCAGTTCTTC.

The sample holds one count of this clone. CDR3 amino acids: CASSASSGRATGELFF. CDR3 sequence (DNA): TGTGCCAGCAGCGCTTCTAGCGGGAGGGCCACCGGGGAGCTGTTTTTT. V usage is TRBV9 and J usage is TRBJ2-2; 12 bases are shared with TRBD2. Germline V gene data show CDR1 as SGDLS and CDR2 as YYNGEE. The J segment lost 4 bases and the V segment lost 3 bases, leaving 4 bases of the junction unmatched. The CDR3 spans 16 residues.

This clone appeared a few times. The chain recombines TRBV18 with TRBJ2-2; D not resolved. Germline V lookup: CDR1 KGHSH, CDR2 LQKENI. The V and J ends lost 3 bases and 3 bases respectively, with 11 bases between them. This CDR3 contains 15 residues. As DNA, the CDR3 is TGTGCCAGCTCACCTCGGGCGGTGGACACCGGGGAGCTGTTTTTT. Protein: CASSPRAVDTGELFF.

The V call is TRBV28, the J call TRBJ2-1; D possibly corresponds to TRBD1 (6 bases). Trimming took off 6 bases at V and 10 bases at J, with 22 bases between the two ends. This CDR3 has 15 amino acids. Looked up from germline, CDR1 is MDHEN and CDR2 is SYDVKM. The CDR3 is CASSVPTTFGTEQFF. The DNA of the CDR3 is TGTGCCAGCAGCGTCCCCACGACCTTCGGGACAGAGCAGTTCTTC. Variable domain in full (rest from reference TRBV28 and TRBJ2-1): DVKVTQSSRYLVKRTGEKVFLECVQDMDHENMFWYRQDPGLGLRLIYFSYDVKMKEKGDIPEGYSVSREKKERFSLILESASTNQTSMYLCASSVPTTFGTEQFFGPGTRLTVL.

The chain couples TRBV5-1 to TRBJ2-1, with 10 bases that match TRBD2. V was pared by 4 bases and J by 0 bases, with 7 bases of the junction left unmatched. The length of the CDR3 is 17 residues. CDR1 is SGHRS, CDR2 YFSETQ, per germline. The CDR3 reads CASSRLIAGGSYNEQFF. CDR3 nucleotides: TGCGCCAGCAGCCGACTAATAGCGGGAGGCTCCTACAATGAGCAGTTCTTC.

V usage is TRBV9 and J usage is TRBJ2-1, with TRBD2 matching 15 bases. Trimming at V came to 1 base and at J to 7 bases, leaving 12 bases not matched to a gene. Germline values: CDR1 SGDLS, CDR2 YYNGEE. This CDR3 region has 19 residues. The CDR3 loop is CASSVFSKGLAGGRNEQFF. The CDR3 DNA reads TGTGCCAGCAGCGTATTTTCGAAGGGACTAGCGGGAGGTAGGAATGAGCAGTTCTTC.

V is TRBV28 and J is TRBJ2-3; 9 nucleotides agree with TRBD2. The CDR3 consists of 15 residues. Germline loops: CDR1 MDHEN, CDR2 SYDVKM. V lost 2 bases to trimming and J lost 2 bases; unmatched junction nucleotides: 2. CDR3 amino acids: CASSLGGGATDTQYF. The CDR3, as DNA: TGTGCCAGCAGTTTAGGCGGGGGGGCCACAGATACGCAGTATTTT.

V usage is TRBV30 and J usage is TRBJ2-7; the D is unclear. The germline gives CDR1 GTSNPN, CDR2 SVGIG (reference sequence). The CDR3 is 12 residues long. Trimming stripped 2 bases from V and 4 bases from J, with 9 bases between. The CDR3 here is CAWSLSGYEQYF. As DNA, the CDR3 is TGTGCCTGGAGTCTCTCAGGTTACGAGCAGTACTTC. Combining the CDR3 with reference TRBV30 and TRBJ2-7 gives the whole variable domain SQTIHQWPATLVQPVGSPLSLECTVEGTSNPNLYWYRQAAGRGLQLLFYSVGIGQISSEVPQNLSASRPQDRQFILSSKKLLLSDSGFYLCAWSLSGYEQYFGPGTRLTVT.

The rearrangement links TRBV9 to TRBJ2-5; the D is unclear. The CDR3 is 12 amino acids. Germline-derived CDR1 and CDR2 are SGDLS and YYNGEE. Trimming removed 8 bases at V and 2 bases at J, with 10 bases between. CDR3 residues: CASPQTQETQYF. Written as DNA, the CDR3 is TGTGCCAGTCCGCAGACGCAAGAGACCCAGTACTTC.

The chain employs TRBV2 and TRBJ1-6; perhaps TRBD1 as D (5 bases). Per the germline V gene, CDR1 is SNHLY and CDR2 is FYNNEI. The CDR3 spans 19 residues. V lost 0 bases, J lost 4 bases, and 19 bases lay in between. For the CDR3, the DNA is TGTGCCAGCAGTGAAGCGCGATGGAGAGCCGGGGGTTATAATTCACCCCTCCACTTT. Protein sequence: CASSEARWRAGGYNSPLHF.

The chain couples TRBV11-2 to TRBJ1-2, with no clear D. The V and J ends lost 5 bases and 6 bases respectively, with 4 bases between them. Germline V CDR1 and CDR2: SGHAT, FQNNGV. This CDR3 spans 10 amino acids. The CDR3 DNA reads TGTGCCAGCAGCCAGAATGGCTACACCTTC. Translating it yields CASSQNGYTF.

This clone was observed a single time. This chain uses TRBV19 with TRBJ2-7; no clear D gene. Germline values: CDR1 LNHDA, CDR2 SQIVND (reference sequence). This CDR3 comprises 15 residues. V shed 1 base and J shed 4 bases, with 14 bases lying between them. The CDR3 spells CASSIGPGAVYEQYF. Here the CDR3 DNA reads TGTGCCAGTAGTATAGGGCCAGGAGCCGTATACGAGCAGTACTTC.

The chain's CDR3 is CSASTGQLQGSSYEQYF. In DNA form, the CDR3 reads TGCAGTGCTAGTACGGGGCAGCTTCAGGGAAGCTCCTACGAGCAGTACTTC. The chain couples TRBV20-1 to TRBJ2-7, with D perhaps matching TRBD1 or TRBD2 (5 bases each). The germline V gene encodes CDR1 DFQATT and CDR2 SNEGSKA (reference sequence). This CDR3 spans 17 amino acids. V lost 3 bases to trimming and J lost 0 bases, with 21 bases between them.

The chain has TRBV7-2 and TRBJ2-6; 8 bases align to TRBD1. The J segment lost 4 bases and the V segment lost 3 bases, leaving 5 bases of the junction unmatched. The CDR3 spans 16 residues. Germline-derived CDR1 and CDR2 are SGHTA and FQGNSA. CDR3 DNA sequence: TGTGCCAGCAGCTTCTCAGGGGGCGCCGGGGCCAACGTCCTGACTTTC. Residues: CASSFSGGAGANVLTF.

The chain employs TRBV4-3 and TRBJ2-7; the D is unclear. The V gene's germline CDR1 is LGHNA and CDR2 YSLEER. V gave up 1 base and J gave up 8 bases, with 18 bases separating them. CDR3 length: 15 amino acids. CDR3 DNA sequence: TGCGCCAGCAGCCAAGCGGTATCAGATCCCGAAAAGCAGTACTTC. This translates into CASSQAVSDPEKQYF.

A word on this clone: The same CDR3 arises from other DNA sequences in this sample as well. The chain's CDR3 is CASSPGQETQYF. The DNA for the CDR3 is TGTGCCAGCTCACCAGGGCAAGAGACCCAGTACTTC. The chain couples TRBV18 to TRBJ2-5, with D unresolved. Germline lookup yields CDR1 KGHSH and CDR2 LQKENI. Trimming took off 2 bases at V and 2 bases at J, with 3 bases between the two ends. The CDR3 spans 12 residues.

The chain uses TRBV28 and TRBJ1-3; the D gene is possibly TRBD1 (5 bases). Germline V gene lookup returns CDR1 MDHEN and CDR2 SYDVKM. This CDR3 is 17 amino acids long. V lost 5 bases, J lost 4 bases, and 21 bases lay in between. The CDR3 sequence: CASSPPGGNPRGNTIYF. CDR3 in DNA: TGTGCCAGCAGTCCCCCGGGGGGGAACCCGAGGGGAAACACCATATATTTT.

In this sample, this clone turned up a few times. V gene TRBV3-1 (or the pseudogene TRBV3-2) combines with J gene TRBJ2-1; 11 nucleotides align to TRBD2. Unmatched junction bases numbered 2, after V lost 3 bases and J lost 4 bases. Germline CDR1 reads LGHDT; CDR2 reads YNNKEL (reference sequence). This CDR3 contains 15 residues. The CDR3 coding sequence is TGTGCCAGCAGCCATAGCGGGAGGGTTTACAATGAGCAGTTCTTC. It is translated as CASSHSGRVYNEQFF.